The 2 T cell receptor beta chains below were found in one sample sequenced in a study of tumour-infiltrating T cells in Burkitt lymphoma. TCRdb keeps only in-frame clones here, not all; method: immunoSEQ multiplex PCR. This sample has 1,500 to 2,500 clones; 13% occur once, and the top ten carry roughly 7%. The material sequenced was tumor tissue. The receptor set was obtained from a human donor with Burkitt lymphoma.

In this sample, this clone turned up a few times. This chain joins TRBV11-2 and TRBJ2-7, with a possible D match to TRBD2 (5 bases). The ends were cut back, 1 base at V and 3 bases at J, with 16 bases in the middle. This CDR3 is 16 amino acids long. Germline CDR1 is SGHAT and CDR2 is FQNNGV. CDR3 sequence: CASSLVVASPFYEQYF. The DNA for the CDR3 is TGTGCCAGCAGCTTAGTCGTGGCTAGCCCATTCTACGAGCAGTACTTC.

This clone was picked up a small number of times. A junction end diverges from the germline sequence, so it may reflect a read error. The chain carries TRBV6-5 and TRBJ1-1; D is uncertain. This CDR3 contains 14 residues. The germline gives CDR1 MNHEY, CDR2 SVGAGI. The CDR3 sequence: CASSYRGYLAEVFF. The DNA of the CDR3 is TGTGCCAGTAGTTACCGCGGCTACTTGGCTGAAGTTTTCTTT.